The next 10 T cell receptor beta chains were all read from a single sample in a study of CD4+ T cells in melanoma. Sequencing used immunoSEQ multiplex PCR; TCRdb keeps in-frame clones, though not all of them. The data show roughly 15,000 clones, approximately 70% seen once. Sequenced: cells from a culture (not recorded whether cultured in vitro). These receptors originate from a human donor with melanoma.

The CDR3 spells CASSVLGRNYGYTF. In nucleotides, the CDR3 is TGTGCCAGCTCAGTCCTAGGGCGAAACTATGGCTACACCTTC. This chain connects TRBV18 to TRBJ1-2, with D unclear. This CDR3 contains 14 residues. The germline V and J ends were trimmed by 5 bases and 2 bases, with 12 bases remaining between them. In germline, CDR1 is KGHSH, CDR2 LQKENI.

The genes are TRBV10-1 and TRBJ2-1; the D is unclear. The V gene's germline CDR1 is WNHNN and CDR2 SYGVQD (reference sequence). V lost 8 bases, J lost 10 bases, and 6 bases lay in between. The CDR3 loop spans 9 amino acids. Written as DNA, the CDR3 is TGCGCCAGCGGGCAGGAGCAGTTCTTC. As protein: CASGQEQFF.

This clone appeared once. The DNA of the CDR3 is TGTGCCAGCAGCTGGGGGGGACGGGAAGGCCGCTCTGGAAACACCATATATTTT. Translating it yields CASSWGGREGRSGNTIYF. The chain is built from TRBV7-9 and TRBJ1-3, with a weak D call TRBD1 (5 bases). The CDR3 spans 18 residues. V was clipped by 4 bases and J by 0 bases, with 19 bases between them. Germline CDR1 is SEHNR and CDR2 is FQNEAQ (reference sequence).

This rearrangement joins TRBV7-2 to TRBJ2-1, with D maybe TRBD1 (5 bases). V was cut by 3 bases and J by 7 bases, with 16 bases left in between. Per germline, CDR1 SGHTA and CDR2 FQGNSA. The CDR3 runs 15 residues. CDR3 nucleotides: TGTGCCAGCAGCTTGGGGCGAATTATTATTAATGAGCAGTTCTTC. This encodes CASSLGRIIINEQFF.

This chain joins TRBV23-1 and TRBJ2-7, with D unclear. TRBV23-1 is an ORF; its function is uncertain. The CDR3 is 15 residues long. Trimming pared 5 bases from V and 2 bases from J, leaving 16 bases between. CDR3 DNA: TGCGCCAGCAGTTCGCTAGGATTCTCCACCTACGAGCAGTACTTC. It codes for CASSSLGFSTYEQYF.

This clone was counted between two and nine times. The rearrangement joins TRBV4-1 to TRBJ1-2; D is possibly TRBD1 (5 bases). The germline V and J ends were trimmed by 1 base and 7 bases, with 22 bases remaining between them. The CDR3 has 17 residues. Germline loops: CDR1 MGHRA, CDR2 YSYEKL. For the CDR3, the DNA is TGCGCCAGCAGCCAAGGTAGCGGGAGACAGATTTCGGGTGGCTACACCTTC. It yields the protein CASSQGSGRQISGGYTF.

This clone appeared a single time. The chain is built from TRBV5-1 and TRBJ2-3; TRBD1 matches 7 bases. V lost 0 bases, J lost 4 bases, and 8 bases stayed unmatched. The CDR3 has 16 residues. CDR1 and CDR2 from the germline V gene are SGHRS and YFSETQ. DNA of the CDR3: TGCGCCAGCAGCTTGGGAACAGGGGCGACGGCAGATACGCAGTATTTT. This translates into CASSLGTGATADTQYF.

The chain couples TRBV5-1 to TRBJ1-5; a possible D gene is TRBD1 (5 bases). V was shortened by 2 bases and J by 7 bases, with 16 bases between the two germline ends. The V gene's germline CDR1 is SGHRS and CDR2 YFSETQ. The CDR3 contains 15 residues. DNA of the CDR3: TGCGCCAGCAGCTTAACCACAGGTTATGGGCAGCCCCAGCATTTT. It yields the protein CASSLTTGYGQPQHF.

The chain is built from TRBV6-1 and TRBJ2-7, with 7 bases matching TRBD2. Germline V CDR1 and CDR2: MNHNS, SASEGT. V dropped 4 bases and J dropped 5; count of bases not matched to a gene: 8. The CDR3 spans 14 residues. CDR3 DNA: TGTGCCAGCAGTGCAGCGGGGCTAAGGGACGAGCAGTACTTC. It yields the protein CASSAAGLRDEQYF.

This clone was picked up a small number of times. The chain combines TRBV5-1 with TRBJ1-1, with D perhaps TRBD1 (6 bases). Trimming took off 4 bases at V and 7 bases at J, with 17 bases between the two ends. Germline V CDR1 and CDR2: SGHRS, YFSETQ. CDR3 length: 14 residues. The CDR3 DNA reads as TGCGCCAGCAGCCACCACATTGACAGGAATGAAGCTTTCTTT. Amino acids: CASSHHIDRNEAFF.